The next 22 T cell receptor beta chains were all read from a single sample in a study of T cell repertoires in cytomegalovirus infection. MiXCR, applied by TCRdb to the reads, yields one record per CDR3 protein. The table has 100,000 to 150,000 distinct CDR3 sequences, roughly 32% seen once. These receptors' antigens are unknown. Sequences were derived from CD8+ T cells from cultured PBMCs, sampled from culture after CMV antigen stimulation. These TCRs come from a human donor in good health (CMV status not recorded). Some clones in this sample may be carry-over from other donors' samples.

This clonotype was counted between two and nine times. Written as DNA, the CDR3 is TGTGCCAGCTCCGGCGGGATCAGCGAGACCCAGTACTTC. As protein: CASSGGISETQYF. The chain has TRBV12-3 or TRBV12-4 and TRBJ2-5, with D tentatively TRBD2 (6 bases). The CDR3 consists of 13 residues. Deletions cut 8 bases from V and 5 bases from J, with 15 bases between.

V gene TRBV5-6 combines with J gene TRBJ2-5; 13 nucleotides line up with TRBD2. The germline gives CDR1 SGHDT, CDR2 YYEEEE. With 4 bases clipped from V and 5 bases from J, the junction kept 14 bases outside the gene matches. This CDR3 region has 18 residues. The CDR3 loop reads CASSPRTSGGPKWETQYF. The CDR3 nucleotides are TGTGCCAGCAGCCCTCGGACTAGCGGGGGCCCGAAGTGGGAGACCCAGTACTTC.

This clonotype has only a few counts. The J gene is TRBJ1-1, the V gene TRBV7-9, with D possibly being TRBD1 (5 bases). This CDR3 contains 17 residues. The V end was cut by 5 bases, the J end by 0 bases, with 19 bases between. Germline-derived CDR1 and CDR2 are SEHNR and FQNEAQ (reference sequence). The CDR3 coding sequence is TGTGCCAGCAGCGCCAGACTGACAGACACTATGAACACTGAAGCTTTCTTT. It codes for CASSARLTDTMNTEAFF.

This clonotype was counted at least ten times. V and J are TRBV12-3 or TRBV12-4 and TRBJ1-4, with TRBD1 identical over 7 bases. This CDR3 has 13 amino acids. After removal of 6 bases from V and 8 bases from J, the junction contained 6 bases not matched to a gene. The CDR3 DNA reads TGTGCCAGCAGCAGACAGGGAGGCGAAAAACTGTTTTTT. Translated, it gives CASSRQGGEKLFF.

The rearrangement joins TRBV7-6 to TRBJ2-7; D is perhaps TRBD1 (6 bases). This CDR3 has 17 amino acids. CDR1 is SGHVS, CDR2 FNYEAQ, per germline. Trimming took off 1 base at V and 0 bases at J, with 16 bases between the two ends. The CDR3 coding sequence is TGTGCCAGCAGCTTAGTCCGCCCTGACAGGATCTCCTACGAGCAGTACTTC. It specifies CASSLVRPDRISYEQYF.

This clonotype was observed once. V and J are TRBV7-3 and TRBJ2-1, with D unclear. Germline values: CDR1 SGHTA, CDR2 FQGTGA. The CDR3 loop spans 13 amino acids. Trimming shortened V by 0 bases and J by 7 bases, and 7 bases separated the two germline ends. The CDR3 nucleotides are TGTGCCAGCAGCTTAACGGTGGGGAATGAGCAGTTCTTC. Its translation is CASSLTVGNEQFF.

This clonotype was observed once. The chain carries TRBV5-5 and TRBJ2-3; perhaps TRBD2 as D (7 bases). This CDR3 has 17 residues. Trimming took off 2 bases at V and 3 bases at J, with 19 bases between the two ends. Germline CDR1 is SGHKS and CDR2 is YYEKEE (reference sequence). As DNA, the CDR3 is TGTGCCAGCAGCTTTACGTCGGGGGGCTTCGGAACAGATACGCAGTATTTT. Translation gives CASSFTSGGFGTDTQYF.

This clonotype was recorded a few times. The V and J genes are TRBV20-1 and TRBJ1-5, with D possibly matching TRBD1 (5 bases). CDR1 and CDR2 (germline): DFQATT, SNEGSKA (reference sequence). The CDR3 is 15 residues long. Trimming took 1 base from V and 5 from J, leaving 15 bases between them. In DNA form, the CDR3 reads TGCAGTGCTAGAGGAGAGGGGACCCGGGATCAGCCCCAGCATTTT. Protein product: CSARGEGTRDQPQHF.

This clonotype occurred many times. Here the CDR3 reads CASSLGGFGNTIYF. The DNA of the CDR3 is TGTGCCAGCAGCTTAGGAGGGTTCGGAAACACCATATATTTT. This chain joins TRBV7-8 and TRBJ1-3; unclear D gene. V lost 1 base and J lost 4, with 8 bases in between. The CDR3 extends over 14 amino acids. The germline V gene has CDR1 SGHVS and CDR2 FQNEAQ.

The chain has TRBV7-4 and TRBJ1-1, with D maybe TRBD1 (5 bases). V lost 2 bases, J lost 3 bases, and 7 bases lay in between. This CDR3 has 13 amino acids. Germline V gives CDR1 SGHVT, CDR2 SQSDAQ. The CDR3 region is CASSLRDHTEAFF. CDR3 DNA sequence: TGTGCCAGCAGCTTACGGGACCACACTGAAGCTTTCTTT.

The chain links TRBV4-2 to TRBJ1-5; weak D call: TRBD1 (5 bases). This CDR3 has 16 residues. Looked up from germline, CDR1 is LGHNA and CDR2 is YNFKEQ. V shed 0 bases and J shed 6 bases, with 15 bases lying between them. The CDR3 loop reads CASSQDEGRLVQPQHF. The CDR3 nucleotides read TGTGCCAGCAGCCAAGACGAGGGGCGGTTAGTTCAGCCCCAGCATTTT.

This clonotype was seen more than once but under ten times. The chain couples TRBV4-1 to TRBJ2-7, with unresolved D. CDR1 is MGHRA and CDR2 is YSYEKL in the germline V gene. V lost 2 bases, J lost 5 bases, and 10 bases lay in between. CDR3 size: 13 residues. This CDR3 reads CASSQPPGHEQYF. CDR3 bases: TGCGCCAGCAGCCAACCCCCCGGCCACGAGCAGTACTTC.

This clonotype was counted ten times or more. The chain employs TRBV7-9 and TRBJ1-3, with D hard to call. V dropped 4 bases and J dropped 0 bases, with 10 bases sitting between them. The CDR3 totals 15 residues. Germline assignment: CDR1 SEHNR and CDR2 FQNEAQ (reference sequence). The CDR3 DNA follows: TGTGCCAGCAGCTCATCAGTATACTCTGGAAACACCATATATTTT. It codes for CASSSSVYSGNTIYF.

This chain uses TRBV12-3 or TRBV12-4 with TRBJ1-3; 7 bases match TRBD1. The CDR3 loop spans 18 amino acids. Germline trimming cut 3 bases from V and 2 bases from J; bases unmatched to any gene: 13. The CDR3 is CASSFMFGGTDTGNTIYF. The CDR3 DNA is TGTGCCAGCAGTTTCATGTTCGGAGGGACAGATACTGGAAACACCATATATTTT.

The chain joins TRBV7-2 to TRBJ2-3, with a tentative D call TRBD1 (6 bases). CDR3 length: 16 amino acids. V shed 2 bases and J shed 1 base, with 13 bases lying between them. CDR1 and CDR2 from the germline V gene are SGHTA and FQGNSA. The CDR3 here is CASSLSGPGGTDTQYF. CDR3 in DNA: TGTGCCAGCAGCTTATCGGGGCCAGGGGGCACAGATACGCAGTATTTT.

The rearrangement joins TRBV6-5 to TRBJ1-1; possibly TRBD1 for D (6 bases). The V and J ends lost 2 bases and 6 bases respectively, with 13 bases between them. The CDR3 contains 14 residues. CDR1 and CDR2 from the germline V gene are MNHEY and SVGAGI. CDR3 protein: CASSYGRTAAEAFF. The DNA for the CDR3 is TGTGCCAGCAGTTACGGGCGGACAGCGGCTGAAGCTTTCTTT.

The chain uses TRBV28 and TRBJ1-6; D call uncertain. Per the germline V gene, CDR1 is MDHEN and CDR2 is SYDVKM. Trimming stripped 7 bases from V and 6 bases from J, with 22 bases between. The CDR3 runs 17 residues. CDR3 DNA sequence: TGTGCCAGCAATTTCGGTTCGTGGGTCACAAGTAATTCACCCCTCCACTTT. Its translation is CASNFGSWVTSNSPLHF.

This clonotype was seen ten or more times. The gene calls are TRBV2 and TRBJ2-7; 12 bases map to TRBD1. This CDR3 region has 15 residues. The germline V gene encodes CDR1 SNHLY and CDR2 FYNNEI. V was clipped by 6 bases and J by 7 bases; unmatched bases: 10. CDR3 residues: CASREPGQGAREQYF. The CDR3, as DNA: TGTGCCAGCAGGGAGCCGGGACAGGGGGCGAGGGAGCAGTACTTC. Based on the CDR3 plus reference TRBV2 and TRBJ2-7, the full variable domain is EPEVTQTPSHQVTQMGQEVILRCVPISNHLYFYWYRQILGQKVEFLVSFYNNEISEKSEIFDDQFSVERPDGSNFTLKIRSTKLEDSAMYFCASREPGQGAREQYFGPGTRLTVT.

The chain links TRBV7-2 to TRBJ2-5; TRBD2 matches 7 bases. This CDR3 has 17 amino acids. Germline loops: CDR1 SGHTA, CDR2 FQGNSA. The trim removed 4 bases at V and 1 base at J, leaving 12 bases unmatched. The CDR3 protein is CASSWRLAILPQETQYF. The DNA of the CDR3 is TGTGCCAGCAGCTGGCGACTAGCCATATTGCCCCAAGAGACCCAGTACTTC.

This clonotype was seen only a few times. This chain connects TRBV27 to TRBJ1-6; D remains ambiguous. The CDR3 loop spans 15 amino acids. V lost 2 bases and J 4 bases, leaving 9 bases between the germline ends. Germline V gives CDR1 MNHEY, CDR2 SMNVEV (reference sequence). CDR3 sequence: CASSLQESYNSPLHF. The CDR3 DNA reads as TGTGCCAGCAGTTTACAGGAGTCTTATAATTCACCCCTCCACTTT.

In this sample, this clonotype turned up many times. The V and J genes are TRBV7-8 and TRBJ2-1, with TRBD1 identical over 8 bases. The germline CDR1 and CDR2 sequences are SGHVS and FQNEAQ. The CDR3 sequence is 14 residues long. V lost 2 bases and J lost 9; bases outside the gene matches: 6. CDR3 coding DNA: TGTGCCAGCAGCTTATTCGGACAGGGCGGTGAGCAGTTCTTC. Translation: CASSLFGQGGEQFF.

For this clonotype: This may be a read error: a much more frequent sequence differs by one nucleotide. The CDR3 nucleotides are TGTGCCAGCCTCCCCGAAGAGGCCGAAAACCCTAATCAGCCCCAGCATTTT. It encodes CASLPEEAENPNQPQHF. The gene calls are TRBV6-5 and TRBJ1-5; D not certain. The CDR3 is made up of 17 amino acids. Germline V gene data show CDR1 as MNHEY and CDR2 as SVGAGI. The V end lost 8 bases, the J end lost 4 bases, and 24 bases lay between the germline ends.